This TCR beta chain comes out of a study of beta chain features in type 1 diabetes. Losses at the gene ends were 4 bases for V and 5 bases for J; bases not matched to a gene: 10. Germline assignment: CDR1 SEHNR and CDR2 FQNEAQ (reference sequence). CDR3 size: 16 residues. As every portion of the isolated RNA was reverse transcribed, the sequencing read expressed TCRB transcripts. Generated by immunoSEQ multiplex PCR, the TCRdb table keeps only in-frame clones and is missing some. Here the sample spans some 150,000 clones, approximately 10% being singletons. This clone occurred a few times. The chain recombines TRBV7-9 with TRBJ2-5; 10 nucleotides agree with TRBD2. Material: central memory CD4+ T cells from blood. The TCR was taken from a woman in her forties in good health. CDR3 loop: CASSSPGLASVETQYF. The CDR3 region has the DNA TGTGCCAGCAGCTCTCCGGGACTAGCGTCGGTGGAGACCCAGTACTTC.